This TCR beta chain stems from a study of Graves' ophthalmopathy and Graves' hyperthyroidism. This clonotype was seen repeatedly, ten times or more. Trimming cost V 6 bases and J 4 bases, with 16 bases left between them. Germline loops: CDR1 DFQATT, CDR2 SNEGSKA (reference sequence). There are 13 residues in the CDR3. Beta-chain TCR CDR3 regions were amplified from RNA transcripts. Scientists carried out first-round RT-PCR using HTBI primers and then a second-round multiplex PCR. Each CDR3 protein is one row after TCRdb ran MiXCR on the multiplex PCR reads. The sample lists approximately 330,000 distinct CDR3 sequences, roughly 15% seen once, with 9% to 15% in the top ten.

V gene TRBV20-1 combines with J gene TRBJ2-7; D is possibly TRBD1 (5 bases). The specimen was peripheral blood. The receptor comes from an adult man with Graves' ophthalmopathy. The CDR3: CSAQQGADYEQYF. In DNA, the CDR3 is TGCAGTGCCCAGCAGGGTGCAGATTACGAGCAGTACTTC.